This TCR beta chain was recovered during a study of cytomegalovirus exposure and HLA in healthy donors. Across the study: From about 170 million T cells, an earlier analysis saw roughly 100 million unique TCR beta sequences. Overall study results and limits: Association with HLA alleles at 0.05 false discovery rate was found for about 17,000 TCR beta sequences in a later analysis. Presence/absence comparisons presumed near-even sequencing depth among donors.

Although they were nominally healthy when sampled, donors likely had unrecorded immune exposures. Germline V gene sequence: CDR1 MDHEN, CDR2 SYDVKM. V lost 3 bases, J lost 2 bases, and 2 bases stayed unmatched. The CDR3 is 14 amino acids. Comment on this clone: Its target is unknown.

Amplification used 60 Vbeta primers and 13 Jbeta primers. TCRdb keeps only in-frame clones here, not all; method: immunoSEQ multiplex PCR. The data show 95,000 or so clones, around 86% seen once. What was sequenced was PBMCs. This chain connects TRBV28 to TRBJ2-7, with TRBD2 matching 9 bases. The source of this sequence is an older woman in good health and CMV-seropositive. CDR3 nucleotide sequence: TGTGCCAGCAGTTTGGGCGGGAGGGCCTACGAGCAGTACTTC. It yields the protein CASSLGGRAYEQYF.